Presented here are 18 T cell receptor beta chains from one specimen sequenced in a study of blood T cell repertoires in COVID-19. Measured with immunoSEQ multiplex PCR; TCRdb has only the in-frame clones, and not every one. The sample records about 100,000 clones, more than 65% being singletons. Sequencing was done on a sample of peripheral blood. These receptors came from a woman aged 80 or over with active or convalescent COVID-19.

The chain has TRBV13 and TRBJ1-2; no firm D call. Trimming took off 2 bases at V and 4 bases at J, with 11 bases between the two ends. Germline values: CDR1 PRHDT, CDR2 FYEKMQ (reference sequence). The CDR3 consists of 14 residues. The CDR3 nucleotides are TGTGCCAGCAGCTTATTATACGAGGGCTATGGCTACACCTTC. Amino acids: CASSLLYEGYGYTF.

As concerns this clone: An end of the junction differs from the germline gene, which may be a read error. The chain joins TRBV5-1 to TRBJ2-5, with 10 nucleotides matching TRBD1. This CDR3 has 15 residues. In germline, CDR1 is SGHRS, CDR2 YFSETQ. As DNA, the CDR3 is TGTGCCAGCAGCTTTGCCGGGACAGGGGACGAGACCCAGTACTTC. This gives the protein CASSFAGTGDETQYF.

J is TRBJ1-1 and V is TRBV5-4; 9 bases match TRBD1. The J segment lost 4 bases and the V segment lost 3 bases, leaving 7 bases of the junction unmatched. Germline loops: CDR1 SGHNT, CDR2 YYREEE (reference sequence). The CDR3 covers 15 residues. CDR3 region: CASSSRDRETTEAFF. The CDR3 DNA reads TGTGCCAGCAGCTCCCGGGACAGGGAAACCACTGAAGCTTTCTTT. Full variable domain (outside the CDR3, taken from reference TRBV5-4 and TRBJ1-1): ETGVTQSPTHLIKTRGQQVTLRCSSQSGHNTVSWYQQALGQGPQFIFQYYREEENGRGNFPPRFSGLQFPNYSSELNVNALELDDSALYLCASSSRDRETTEAFFGQGTRLTVV.

The rearrangement uses TRBV7-9 and TRBJ2-3, with 9 bases identical to TRBD2. Germline lookup yields CDR1 SEHNR and CDR2 FQNEAQ (reference sequence). The length of the CDR3 is 16 residues. The junction had 16 bases not matched to a gene; V was cut back by 4 bases and J by 11 bases. This CDR3 is CASSSSSGTVGWGQYF. As DNA, the CDR3 is TGTGCCAGCAGCTCCTCTAGCGGGACCGTCGGGTGGGGGCAGTATTTT.

In DNA form, the CDR3 reads TGTGCCAGCAGCTTGGTTAGCGGGTTTGAGACCCAGTACTTC. It encodes CASSLVSGFETQYF. V gene TRBV5-6 combines with J gene TRBJ2-5; 7 nucleotides align to TRBD2. The length of the CDR3 is 14 residues. V was pared by 0 bases and J by 5 bases, with 4 bases of the junction left unmatched. In germline, CDR1 is SGHDT, CDR2 YYEEEE. Full variable domain (remainder filled in from reference TRBV5-6 and TRBJ2-5): DAGVTQSPTHLIKTRGQQVTLRCSPKSGHDTVSWYQQALGQGPQFIFQYYEEEERQRGNFPDRFSGHQFPNYSSELNVNALLLGDSALYLCASSLVSGFETQYFGPGTRLLVL.

This chain joins TRBV19 and TRBJ2-3; perhaps TRBD2 as D (7 bases). CDR1 is LNHDA, CDR2 SQIVND, per germline (reference sequence). This CDR3 is built from 15 residues. V lost 3 bases and J lost 1, with 11 bases in between. The CDR3 nucleotides are TGTGCCAGTAGTATCAGGGGACTACGCACAGATACGCAGTATTTT. Translating it yields CASSIRGLRTDTQYF. Filled out from reference TRBV19 and TRBJ2-3, the complete variable domain reads DGGITQSPKYLFRKEGQNVTLSCEQNLNHDAMYWYRQDPGQGLRLIYYSQIVNDFQKGDIAEGYSVSREKKESFPLTVTSAQKNPTAFYLCASSIRGLRTDTQYFGPGTRLTVL.

The chain combines TRBV5-4 with TRBJ1-3; possibly TRBD1 for D (6 bases). Germline V CDR1 and CDR2: SGHNT, YYREEE (reference sequence). Trimming removed 4 bases from V and 1 base from J, with 15 bases in between. The CDR3 contains 16 residues. The CDR3 DNA is TGTGCCAGCAGCAGCGGGGGCCAGCCGTCTGGAAACACCATATATTTT. Translated: CASSSGGQPSGNTIYF.

The chain recombines TRBV5-1 with TRBJ2-1; 16 bases line up with TRBD2. The V gene end was trimmed by 4 bases and the J gene end by 6 bases; junction bases not matched to a gene: 7. This CDR3 is built from 17 residues. Per the germline V gene, CDR1 is SGHRS and CDR2 is YFSETQ. CDR3 region: CASSRGLAGGVGNEQFF. DNA for the CDR3: TGCGCCAGCAGCCGGGGACTAGCGGGAGGGGTGGGCAATGAGCAGTTCTTC.

The chain recombines TRBV28 with TRBJ2-3; 10 bases line up with TRBD2. CDR1 is MDHEN and CDR2 is SYDVKM in the germline V gene. The CDR3 has 14 residues. Losses at the gene ends were 8 bases for V and 5 bases for J; bases not matched to a gene: 7. The CDR3 is CASASGSVVDTQYF. The CDR3 coding sequence is TGTGCCAGCGCTAGCGGGAGTGTTGTAGATACGCAGTATTTT.

The V call is TRBV3-1 (or the pseudogene TRBV3-2), the J call TRBJ1-4; a possible D gene is TRBD1 (6 bases). The germline CDR1 and CDR2 sequences are LGHDT and YNNKEL (reference sequence). Trimming left V 4 bases short and J 7 bases short, with 13 bases between. The CDR3 runs to 14 residues. CDR3 sequence (DNA): TGTGCCAGCAGCCCGGGGGGGCTACGTGAAAAACTGTTTTTT. This translates into CASSPGGLREKLFF.

J is TRBJ2-6 and V is TRBV28; 10 positions agree with TRBD1. Trimming cost V 7 bases and J 2 bases; bases outside gene matches: 2. From germline, CDR1 is MDHEN and CDR2 SYDVKM. The CDR3 length is 15 residues. The DNA for the CDR3 is TGTGCCAGCATTGGACAGGGGGCTGGGGCCAACGTCCTGACTTTC. The encoded protein is CASIGQGAGANVLTF.

The chain joins TRBV5-6 to TRBJ1-2; 7 bases map to TRBD1. The V gene end was trimmed by 2 bases and the J gene end by 3 bases; junction bases not matched to a gene: 1. Germline V gene sequence: CDR1 SGHDT, CDR2 YYEEEE. This CDR3 has 13 amino acids. This CDR3 reads CASSLDRDYGYTF. CDR3 DNA: TGTGCCAGCAGCTTAGACAGGGACTATGGCTACACCTTC. The full variable domain, its missing parts supplied by reference TRBV5-6 and TRBJ1-2, is DAGVTQSPTHLIKTRGQQVTLRCSPKSGHDTVSWYQQALGQGPQFIFQYYEEEERQRGNFPDRFSGHQFPNYSSELNVNALLLGDSALYLCASSLDRDYGYTFGSGTRLTVV.

The V gene is TRBV19, the J gene TRBJ2-5, with 7 bases aligning to TRBD2. The germline V gene encodes CDR1 LNHDA and CDR2 SQIVND (reference sequence). The CDR3 contains 12 residues. With V trimmed by 5 bases and J by 5 bases, 2 bases remained unmatched. CDR3 bases: TGTGCCAGTAGTCAGGGAGGGGAGACCCAGTACTTC. Its translation: CASSQGGETQYF.

This clone has only one observation. V gene TRBV19 combines with J gene TRBJ1-1; no definite D call. The CDR3 is made up of 14 amino acids. V dropped 2 bases and J dropped 1 base, with 8 bases sitting between them. Germline V gene data show CDR1 as LNHDA and CDR2 as SQIVND (reference sequence). The CDR3: CASSITAENTEAFF. In nucleotides, the CDR3 is TGTGCCAGTAGTATAACGGCGGAGAACACTGAAGCTTTCTTT.

To note about this clone: An end of the junction differs from the germline gene, which may be a read error. The CDR3 loop is CASSLEASLGTGELFF. CDR3 DNA: TGTGCCAGCAGCTTGGAAGCTAGCCTAGGCACCGGGGAGCTGTTTTTT. The genes are TRBV5-1 and TRBJ2-2, with a possible D match to TRBD2 (5 bases). The CDR3 extends over 16 amino acids. Germline CDR1 SGHRS, CDR2 YFSETQ.

V is TRBV7-9 and J is TRBJ2-1; unclear D gene. The CDR3 has 15 amino acids. V gave up 2 bases and J gave up 0 bases, with 8 bases separating them. The V gene's germline CDR1 is SEHNR and CDR2 FQNEAQ (reference sequence). CDR3 amino acids: CASSLTADSYNEQFF. The CDR3 DNA reads as TGTGCCAGCAGCTTAACAGCTGACTCCTACAATGAGCAGTTCTTC. The whole variable domain, filled in from reference TRBV7-9 and TRBJ2-1, reads DTGVSQNPRHKITKRGQNVTFRCDPISEHNRLYWYRQTLGQGPEFLTYFQNEAQLEKSRLLSDRFSAERPKGSFSTLEIQRTEQGDSAMYLCASSLTADSYNEQFFGPGTRLTVL.

This chain connects TRBV6-5 to TRBJ2-1; 7 nucleotides match TRBD2. V lost 2 bases to trimming and J lost 5 bases; unmatched junction nucleotides: 9. Looked up from germline, CDR1 is MNHEY and CDR2 is SVGAGI. The CDR3 is 16 amino acids. CDR3 sequence: CASSYPGTIGNNEQFF. CDR3 in DNA: TGTGCCAGCAGTTACCCCGGGACTATCGGGAACAATGAGCAGTTCTTC.

The V call is TRBV27, the J call TRBJ2-7; 9 nucleotides match TRBD2. The CDR3 has 16 residues. V trimming: 7 bases; J trimming: 2 bases; junction bases outside the gene matches: 12. Per the germline V gene, CDR1 is MNHEY and CDR2 is SMNVEV (reference sequence). The CDR3 spells CASTPSGLAPTYEQYF. In DNA, the CDR3 is TGTGCCAGCACTCCTTCGGGACTAGCTCCAACCTACGAGCAGTACTTC.